Below, one TCR beta chain is given with its context. What it binds is not known. These data originate in a study of OX40 agonist ivuxolimab in advanced cancers. Some clones are missing from TCRdb's copy, which holds only in-frame ones; the method was immunoSEQ multiplex PCR. The table includes roughly 40,000 clones, around 89% detected once. Trimming at V came to 5 bases and at J to 4 bases, leaving 4 bases not matched to a gene. The CDR3 loop spans 13 amino acids. Per germline, CDR1 SGHAT and CDR2 FQNNGV. Study-wide results and limits: In CD8+ T cells, expanded clones were on average more numerous than in CD4+.

This TCR was recovered from an adult with an advanced solid tumor such as melanoma, head and neck, liver or kidney cancer. This chain uses TRBV11-2 with TRBJ1-1; the match to TRBD1 covers 7 bases. The sequences come from CD4+ or CD8+ T cells sorted from blood, collected in a trial of the OX40 agonist ivuxolimab. The CDR3 nucleotides are TGTGCCAGCAGCAGGGGGCTGAGCACTGAAGCTTTCTTT. It encodes CASSRGLSTEAFF.